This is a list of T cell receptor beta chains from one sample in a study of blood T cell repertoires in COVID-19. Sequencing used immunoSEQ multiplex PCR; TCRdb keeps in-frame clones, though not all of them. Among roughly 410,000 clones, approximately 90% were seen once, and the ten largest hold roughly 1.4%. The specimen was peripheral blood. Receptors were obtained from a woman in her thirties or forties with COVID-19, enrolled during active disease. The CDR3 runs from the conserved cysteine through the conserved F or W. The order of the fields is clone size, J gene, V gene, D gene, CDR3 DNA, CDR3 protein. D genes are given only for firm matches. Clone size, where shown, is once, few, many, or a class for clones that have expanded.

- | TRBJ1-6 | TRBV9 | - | TGTGCCAGCAGCCCACTGGGAGGGGAGAGTTCACCCCTCCACTTT | CASSPLGGESSPLHF
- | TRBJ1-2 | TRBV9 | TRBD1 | TGTGCCAGCAGCGGAAAGACAGGGAGGAATGGCTACACCTTC | CASSGKTGRNGYTF
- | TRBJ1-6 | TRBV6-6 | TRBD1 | TGTGCCAGCATTTTACAGGGGGCGCGATCACCCCTCCACTTT | CASILQGARSPLHF
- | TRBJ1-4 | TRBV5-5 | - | TGTGCCAGCAGTTCTCAGAGGGCAACTAATGAAAAACTGTTTTTT | CASSSQRATNEKLFF
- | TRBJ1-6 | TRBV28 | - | TGTGCCAGCAACGCGGGGGGCGGGCATTCACCCCTCCACTTT | CASNAGGGHSPLHF
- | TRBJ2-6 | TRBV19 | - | TGTGCCAGTAGTATCCCGGGCGGGACTGGGGCCAACGTCCTGACTTTC | CASSIPGGTGANVLTF
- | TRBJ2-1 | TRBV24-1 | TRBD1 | TGTGCCACCAGTGATTTTATGACAGGGGGTCCCAATGAGCAGTTCTTC | CATSDFMTGGPNEQFF
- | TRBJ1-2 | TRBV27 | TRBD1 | TGTGCCAGCACCAAATCTCGGACAGGGTATGGCTACACCTTC | CASTKSRTGYGYTF
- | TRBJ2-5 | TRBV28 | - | TGTGCCAGCAGTTTATGGCAGCAGGGGCAAGAGACCCAGTACTTC | CASSLWQQGQETQYF
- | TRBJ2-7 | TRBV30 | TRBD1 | TGTGCCTGGAGTGTAATAGGACAGGGATCGAAAGAGCAGTACTTC | CAWSVIGQGSKEQYF
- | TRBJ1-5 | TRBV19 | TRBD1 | TGTGCCAGTAGATTGGACAGGGCCACCAATCAGCCCCAGCATTTT | CASRLDRATNQPQHF
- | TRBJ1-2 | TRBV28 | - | TGTGCCAGCAGCCCGCCTGGCGGTCTTAACTATGGCTACACCTTC | CASSPPGGLNYGYTF
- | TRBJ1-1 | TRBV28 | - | TGTGCCAGCAGCCCGGGGGGGAACACTGAAGCTTTCTTT | CASSPGGNTEAFF
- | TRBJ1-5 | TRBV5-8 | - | TGTGCCAGCAACGAACAGGGATTTAGCAATCAGCCCCAGCATTTT | CASNEQGFSNQPQHF
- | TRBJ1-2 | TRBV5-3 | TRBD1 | TGTGCCAGAAGCTTGCACAGGGGCCTCCTTGGCTACACCTTC | CARSLHRGLLGYTF
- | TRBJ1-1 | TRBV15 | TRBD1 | TGTGCCACCAGCAGGGGGGACAGGGGGAACACTGAAGCTTTCTTT | CATSRGDRGNTEAFF
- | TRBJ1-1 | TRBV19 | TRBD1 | TGTGCCAGTAGCTTGGACAGGGTCAGATCTGAAGCTTTCTTT | CASSLDRVRSEAFF
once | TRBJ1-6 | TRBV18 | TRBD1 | TGTGCCAGCTCACTCCGGGGGACAGATCTTTCACCCCTCCACTTT | CASSLRGTDLSPLHF
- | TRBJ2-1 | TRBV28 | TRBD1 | TGTGCCAGCGGTCCGACAGGGGAAGGCTACAATGAGCAGTTCTTC | CASGPTGEGYNEQFF
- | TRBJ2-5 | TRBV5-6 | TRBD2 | TGTGCCAGCAGCGTACTAGCGGGAGGAGAGACCCAGTACTTC | CASSVLAGGETQYF
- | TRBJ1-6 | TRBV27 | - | TGTGCCAGCAGTTTATCGATCAAAAGGGGGAGCTCCTATAATTCACCCCTCCACTTT | CASSLSIKRGSSYNSPLHF
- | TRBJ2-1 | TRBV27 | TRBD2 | TGTGCCAGCAGTGTCAAGCGGGAGGGCCTACGGCAGTTCTTC | CASSVKREGLRQFF
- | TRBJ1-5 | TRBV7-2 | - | TGTGCCAGCAGCTCAGACTCTAGCAATCAGCCCCAGCATTTT | CASSSDSSNQPQHF
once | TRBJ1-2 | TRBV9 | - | TGTGCCAGCAACAGGGATCCCAATGGCTACACCTTC | CASNRDPNGYTF
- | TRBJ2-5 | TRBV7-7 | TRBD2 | TGTGCTAGCAGCCTGGCGGGGGGGTTCCAAGAGACCCAGTACTTC | CASSLAGGFQETQYF
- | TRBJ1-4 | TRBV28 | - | TGTGCCAGCAGTTTAATTCGTGCAGGCCTTAATGAAAAACTGTTTTTT | CASSLIRAGLNEKLFF
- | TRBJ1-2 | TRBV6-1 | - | TGTGCCAGCAGTGAACAAGTACAGGGTATTGGGAACAACTATGGCTACACCTTC | CASSEQVQGIGNNYGYTF
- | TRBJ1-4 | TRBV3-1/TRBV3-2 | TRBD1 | TGTGCCAGCAGCCAATCGGACAGGGAAGAAAAACTGTTTTTT | CASSQSDREEKLFF
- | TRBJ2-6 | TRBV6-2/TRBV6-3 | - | TGTGCCAGCAGTCCAGATACTGGGGCCAACGTCCTGACTTTC | CASSPDTGANVLTF
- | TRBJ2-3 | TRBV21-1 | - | TGTGCCAGCAGCAATGGGGACAGCAGCACAGATACGCAGTATTTT | CASSNGDSSTDTQYF
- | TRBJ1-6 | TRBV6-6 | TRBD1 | TGTGCCAGCAGTCTAACAGGGGGGAAGTTGGATTCACCCCTCCACTTT | CASSLTGGKLDSPLHF
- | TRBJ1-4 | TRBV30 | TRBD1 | TGTGCCTGGAGTATCTTAGGAGGGGGCGGTGAAAAACTGTTTTTT | CAWSILGGGGEKLFF
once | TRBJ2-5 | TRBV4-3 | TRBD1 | TGCGCCAGCAGCCAGAGAACCGGGACAGGAGGGGAGACCCAGTACTTC | CASSQRTGTGGETQYF
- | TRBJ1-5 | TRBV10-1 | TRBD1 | TGCGCCAGCACTAAACAGCAGGGGGCGAGGAGCAATCAGCCCCAGCATTTT | CASTKQQGARSNQPQHF
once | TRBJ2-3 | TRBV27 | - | TGTGCCAGCGGGCGGGGAGGGGGAGATACGCAGTATTTT | CASGRGGGDTQYF
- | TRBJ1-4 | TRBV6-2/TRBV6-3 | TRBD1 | TGTGCCAGCAGTACCCCGACAGGGGGAAATGAAAAACTGTTTTTT | CASSTPTGGNEKLFF
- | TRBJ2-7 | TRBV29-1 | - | TGCAGCGTTGCTTTAGGGGCGGCCTACGAGCAGTACTTC | CSVALGAAYEQYF
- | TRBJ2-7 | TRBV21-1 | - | TGTGCCAGCAGACCGGGACAGGGATTCTCCTACGAGCAGTACTTC | CASRPGQGFSYEQYF
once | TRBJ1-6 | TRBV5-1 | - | TGCGCCAGCAAAAGAGCGGGTCGGGATTCACCCCTCCACTTT | CASKRAGRDSPLHF
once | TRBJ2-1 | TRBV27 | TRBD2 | TGTGCCAGCAACCCTACTACGGGACTAGCGGGAGTACAGGAGCAGTTCTTC | CASNPTTGLAGVQEQFF
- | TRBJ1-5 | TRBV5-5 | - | TGTGCCAGCACCTCGATAGGGGGTAGCAATCAGCCCCAGCATTTT | CASTSIGGSNQPQHF
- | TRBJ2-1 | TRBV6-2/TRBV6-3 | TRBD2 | TGTGCCAGCAGCCCAATCGGGACTAGCGGGGGGGCCTCCTACAATGAGCAGTTCTTC | CASSPIGTSGGASYNEQFF
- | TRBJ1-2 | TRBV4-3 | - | TGCGCCAGCAGCCAAGATTTTGTATCCTACACCTTC | CASSQDFVSYTF
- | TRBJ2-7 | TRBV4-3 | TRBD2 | TGCGCCAGCAGCCAAGGAGGGACTAGCTCCGAGCAGTACTTC | CASSQGGTSSEQYF
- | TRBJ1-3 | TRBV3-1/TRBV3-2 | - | TGTGCCAGCAGCCCCCCGGGTGTTCGGAACACCATATATTTT | CASSPPGVRNTIYF
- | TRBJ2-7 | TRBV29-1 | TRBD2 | TGCAGCGTCCGGGTCGGCGGGAGCAACTACGAGCAGTACTTC | CSVRVGGSNYEQYF
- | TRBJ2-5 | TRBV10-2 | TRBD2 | TGCGCCAGCAGTCGCGGGGGGGAGACCCAGTACTTC | CASSRGGETQYF
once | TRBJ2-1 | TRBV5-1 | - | TGCGCCAGCAGCTTGGGGGGGCTTGGAGATGAGCAGTTCTTC | CASSLGGLGDEQFF
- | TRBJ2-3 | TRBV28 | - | TGTGCCAGCAGTTTAGGGGCCCAGTCAGATACGCAGTATTTT | CASSLGAQSDTQYF
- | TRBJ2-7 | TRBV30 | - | TGTGCCTGGAGTGACAGTTTCTACGAGCAGTACTTC | CAWSDSFYEQYF